A single sample gave rise to the 13 T cell receptor beta chains below, sequenced in a study of graft-versus-host responses after intestinal transplantation. The protocol was immunoSEQ multiplex PCR, while the TCRdb copy is restricted to in-frame clones and leaves out a portion. Here the sample spans about 120,000 clones, 80% to 95% being singletons. Their antigens remain unidentified. The source material was unstimulated CD4+ T cells sorted from spleen or lymph node cells, sampled before intestinal transplant. The source is a human donor who received an intestinal transplant.

The chain has TRBV30 and TRBJ1-1; a possible D gene is TRBD1 (5 bases). CDR1 is GTSNPN and CDR2 is SVGIG in the germline V gene (reference sequence). V was cut by 3 bases and J by 4 bases, with 12 bases left in between. CDR3 length: 13 amino acids. For the CDR3, the DNA is TGTGCCTGGAGCTTCCTCGGGGGCACTGAAGCTTTCTTT. This encodes CAWSFLGGTEAFF.

V usage is TRBV6-5 and J usage is TRBJ2-7; TRBD2 agrees at 10 bases. Trimming cost V 6 bases and J 1 base; bases outside gene matches: 6. The CDR3 is 15 residues long. The germline V gene has CDR1 MNHEY and CDR2 SVGAGI. The DNA of the CDR3 is TGTGCCAGCAGACCCTCTAGCGGGAGATCCTACGAGCAGTACTTC. Its protein is CASRPSSGRSYEQYF.

The chain recombines TRBV7-3 with TRBJ2-1; D is possibly TRBD1 or TRBD2 (5 bases each). CDR1 SGHTA and CDR2 FQGTGA come from the germline V gene. V gave up 5 bases and J gave up 5 bases, with 22 bases separating them. There are 17 residues in the CDR3. CDR3 bases: TGTGCCAGCAGCCTAAAGGGGTGGGGTGGACTCGACAATGAGCAGTTCTTC. Residues: CASSLKGWGGLDNEQFF.

V and J are TRBV5-1 and TRBJ2-7; no clear D. Germline CDR1 is SGHRS and CDR2 is YFSETQ. The germline V and J ends were trimmed by 3 bases and 3 bases, with 13 bases remaining between them. This CDR3 is 14 amino acids long. DNA for the CDR3: TGCGCCAGCAGCTCGGGCCCACTTTACTACGAGCAGTACTTC. It codes for CASSSGPLYYEQYF.

V is TRBV7-8 and J is TRBJ2-7; 8 nucleotides agree with TRBD2. J gave up 1 base and V 7 bases, and 9 bases lay outside the gene matches. CDR3 length: 15 amino acids. Germline V gives CDR1 SGHVS, CDR2 FQNEAQ. The CDR3 nucleotides are TGTGCCAGCACCCTTTGGGCTAGCGGGTCCTACGAGCAGTACTTC. This sequence encodes CASTLWASGSYEQYF.

The table lists this clone with a count of one. The rearrangement joins TRBV25-1 to TRBJ2-7, with D uncertain. The CDR3 is 13 amino acids. Germline CDR1 and CDR2: MGHDK and SYGVNS. The V end lost 10 bases, the J end lost 0 bases, and 13 bases lay between the germline ends. The CDR3, as DNA: TGTGCCATTACAGACTCCGCCTCCTACGAGCAGTACTTC. Translating it yields CAITDSASYEQYF.

The chain uses TRBV18 and TRBJ2-1; no clear D gene. Germline V gene data show CDR1 as KGHSH and CDR2 as LQKENI. The ends were cut back, 0 bases at V and 5 bases at J, with 20 bases in the middle. The CDR3 extends over 18 amino acids. The CDR3 DNA reads as TGTGCCAGCTCACCACCCTTTGGCGGCCCCGAGCCCCACAATGAGCAGTTCTTC. It is translated as CASSPPFGGPEPHNEQFF.

The rearrangement links TRBV15 to TRBJ2-1, with D unresolved. The CDR3 sequence is 16 residues long. In germline, CDR1 is LNHNV, CDR2 YYDKDF (reference sequence). V shed 0 bases and J shed 3 bases, with 12 bases lying between them. The CDR3 bases are TGTGCCACCAGCAGAGATCGGTGGGCCAGCTACAATGAGCAGTTCTTC. As protein: CATSRDRWASYNEQFF. Looking up the rest from reference TRBV15 and TRBJ2-1 gives the full variable domain: DAMVIQNPRYQVTQFGKPVTLSCSQTLNHNVMYWYQQKSSQAPKLLFHYYDKDFNNEADTPDNFQSRRPNTSFCFLDIRSPGLGDTAMYLCATSRDRWASYNEQFFGPGTRLTVL.

V gene TRBV6-1 combines with J gene TRBJ2-2; maybe TRBD1 (5 bases). V shed 0 bases and J shed 3 bases, with 11 bases lying between them. The CDR3 loop spans 16 amino acids. Germline V gene sequence: CDR1 MNHNS, CDR2 SASEGT. This chain's CDR3 is CASSEAEYRYTGELFF. CDR3 sequence (DNA): TGTGCCAGCAGTGAAGCTGAGTACAGGTACACCGGGGAGCTGTTTTTT.

The rearrangement uses TRBV7-9 and TRBJ2-1, with D tentatively TRBD2 (6 bases). The ends were cut back, 1 base at V and 6 bases at J, with 13 bases in the middle. The CDR3 extends over 15 amino acids. The germline gives CDR1 SEHNR, CDR2 FQNEAQ (reference sequence). The CDR3 DNA reads TGTGCCAGCAGCTTAGGCAGGGTGGAGGGCAATGAGCAGTTCTTC. It codes for CASSLGRVEGNEQFF.

This clone was detected only once. The gene calls are TRBV20-1 and TRBJ2-5; a weak D match, TRBD1 (5 bases). Between the trimmed V and J ends, which lost 6 bases and 5 bases, there was a span of 10 bases. CDR3 length equals 11 residues. Germline-derived CDR1 and CDR2 are DFQATT and SNEGSKA (reference sequence). In nucleotides, the CDR3 is TGCAGTGCCGGACACAGGGAGACCCAGTACTTC. Its protein is CSAGHRETQYF.

The chain carries TRBV20-1 and TRBJ2-1; D not certain. Trimming took off 2 bases at V and 6 bases at J, with 5 bases between the two ends. This CDR3 region has 11 residues. Germline-derived CDR1 and CDR2 are DFQATT and SNEGSKA (reference sequence). This chain's CDR3 is CSARKFNEQFF. The CDR3 DNA follows: TGCAGTGCTAGAAAGTTCAATGAGCAGTTCTTC.

V and J are TRBV27 and TRBJ2-7; TRBD1 is a possible D gene (6 bases). Per germline, CDR1 MNHEY and CDR2 SMNVEV (reference sequence). The CDR3 totals 14 residues. The germline V and J ends were trimmed by 4 bases and 4 bases, with 14 bases remaining between them. DNA for the CDR3: TGTGCCAGCAGTTGGTCAGTCAGGGGTTACGAGCAGTACTTC. This gives the protein CASSWSVRGYEQYF.